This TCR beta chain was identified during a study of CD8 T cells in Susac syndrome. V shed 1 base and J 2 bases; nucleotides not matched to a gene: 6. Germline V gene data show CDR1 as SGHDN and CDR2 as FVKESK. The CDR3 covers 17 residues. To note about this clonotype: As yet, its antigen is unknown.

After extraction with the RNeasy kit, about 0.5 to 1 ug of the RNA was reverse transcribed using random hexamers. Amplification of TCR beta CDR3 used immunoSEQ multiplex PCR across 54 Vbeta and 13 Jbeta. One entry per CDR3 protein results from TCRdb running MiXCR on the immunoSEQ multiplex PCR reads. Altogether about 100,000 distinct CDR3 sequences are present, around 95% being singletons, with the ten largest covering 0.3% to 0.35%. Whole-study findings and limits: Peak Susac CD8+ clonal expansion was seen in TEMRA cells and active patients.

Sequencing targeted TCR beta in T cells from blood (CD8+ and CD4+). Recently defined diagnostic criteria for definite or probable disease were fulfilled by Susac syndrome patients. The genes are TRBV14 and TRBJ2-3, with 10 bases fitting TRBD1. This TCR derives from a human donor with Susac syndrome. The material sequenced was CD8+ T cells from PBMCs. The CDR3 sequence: CASSQVGQGIFTDTQYF. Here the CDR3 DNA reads TGTGCCAGCAGCCAAGTGGGACAGGGGATCTTCACAGATACGCAGTATTTT.